The rows below give T cell receptor beta chains drawn from one sample of a study of shared clonotypes between healthy human individuals. The protocol was immunoSEQ multiplex PCR, while the TCRdb copy is restricted to in-frame clones and leaves out a portion. The sample shows about half a million clones, approximately 78% of them seen only once. Sequenced material: PBMCs. All receptors derive from a middle-aged woman in good health. Some clones in this sample may be carry-over from other donors' samples. The CDR3 runs from the conserved cysteine through the conserved F or W. The D gene is left open where the match is weak. Clone size appears in some rows only: once, few, many, or a class for an expanded clone.

CDR3 DNA	CDR3 protein	clone size	D gene	V gene	J gene	CDR3 length
TGTGCCAGCAGCTTTGTAGGGGCTAAGGACACCATATATTTT	CASSFVGAKDTIYF	-	-	TRBV5-6	TRBJ1-3	14
TGCGCCAGCAGCCGCGAGACAGGGCGAGAAAACATTCAGTACTTC	CASSRETGRENIQYF	few	TRBD1	TRBV4-3	TRBJ2-4	15
TGTGCCAGCAGCCCCGGCGGTAGCGGGACGTACGAGCAGTACTTC	CASSPGGSGTYEQYF	-	TRBD2	TRBV7-2	TRBJ2-7	15
TGTGCCAGCAGCTTTACTAGCGGGAGTTTAAGCAATGAGCAGTTCTTC	CASSFTSGSLSNEQFF	-	TRBD2	TRBV7-9	TRBJ2-1	16
TGCGCCAGCAGCCACCCCATACAGGCGAGCTCCTACGAGCAGTACTTC	CASSHPIQASSYEQYF	-	-	TRBV4-1	TRBJ2-7	16
TGTGCCTGGAGTGTATTTGAGGGAGGCTACACCTTC	CAWSVFEGGYTF	-	-	TRBV30	TRBJ1-2	12
TGTGCCATCAGAACATTGGGGGCCTACGAGCAGTACTTC	CAIRTLGAYEQYF	once	-	TRBV10-3	TRBJ2-7	13
TGCAGCGCTAACAGGGGGAATGAGCAGTTCTTC	CSANRGNEQFF	-	TRBD1	TRBV29-1	TRBJ2-1	11
TGTGCCAGCTCACCGGGGACAGAATATGGCTACACCTTC	CASSPGTEYGYTF	-	TRBD1	TRBV18	TRBJ1-2	13
TGCAGCGTTGAGGCAGGGGGTGGCGATCAGCCCCAGCATTTT	CSVEAGGGDQPQHF	-	TRBD1	TRBV29-1	TRBJ1-5	14
TGTGCCAGCAGCCTAGCGGGAGGGATTCAAGAGACCCAGTACTTC	CASSLAGGIQETQYF	once	TRBD2	TRBV6-1	TRBJ2-5	15
TGTGCCAGCAGCGCAGGGGGCTCCACCTACAATGAGCAGTTCTTC	CASSAGGSTYNEQFF	-	TRBD1	TRBV11-3	TRBJ2-1	15
TGTGCCAGCAGCAGGGACACCAACAATGAGCAGTTCTTC	CASSRDTNNEQFF	-	-	TRBV7-9	TRBJ2-1	13
TGTGCCAGCAGCCCTAGACTAGCAGGCGAGACCCAGTACTTC	CASSPRLAGETQYF	-	TRBD2	TRBV7-2	TRBJ2-5	14
TGCGCCAGCAGCCAAGAGCAGGGGGAGGTAGAGACCCAGTACTTC	CASSQEQGEVETQYF	-	-	TRBV4-3	TRBJ2-5	15
TGTGCCAGCAGCGTAGCGGAGGCGTATGGCTACACCTTC	CASSVAEAYGYTF	-	-	TRBV9	TRBJ1-2	13
TGTGCCAGCTATCGGACTGAGAACACTGAAGCTTTCTTT	CASYRTENTEAFF	-	-	TRBV6-5	TRBJ1-1	13
TGCGCCAGCAGCCACTCCGACAGGGTGATCACAGATACGCAGTATTTT	CASSHSDRVITDTQYF	-	TRBD1	TRBV4-1	TRBJ2-3	16
TGCGCCAGCAGCTTGGAAAGGGGTAATGAAAAACTGTTTTTT	CASSLERGNEKLFF	few	-	TRBV5-1	TRBJ1-4	14
TGCGCCAGCAGCTCAACGCACAGGCGACAAGAGACCCAGTACTTC	CASSSTHRRQETQYF	-	-	TRBV4-3	TRBJ2-5	15
TGTGCCTGGACCAAAGGGAAAGTTGTCTCTGGAAACACCATATATTTT	CAWTKGKVVSGNTIYF	-	-	TRBV30	TRBJ1-3	16
TGTGCCAGCAGTGGGGTCGGGAATAGCAATCAGCCCCAGCATTTT	CASSGVGNSNQPQHF	-	-	TRBV2	TRBJ1-5	15
TGTGCCAGCAGCCCGGTCTCCTACGAGCAGTACTTC	CASSPVSYEQYF	-	-	TRBV7-9	TRBJ2-7	12